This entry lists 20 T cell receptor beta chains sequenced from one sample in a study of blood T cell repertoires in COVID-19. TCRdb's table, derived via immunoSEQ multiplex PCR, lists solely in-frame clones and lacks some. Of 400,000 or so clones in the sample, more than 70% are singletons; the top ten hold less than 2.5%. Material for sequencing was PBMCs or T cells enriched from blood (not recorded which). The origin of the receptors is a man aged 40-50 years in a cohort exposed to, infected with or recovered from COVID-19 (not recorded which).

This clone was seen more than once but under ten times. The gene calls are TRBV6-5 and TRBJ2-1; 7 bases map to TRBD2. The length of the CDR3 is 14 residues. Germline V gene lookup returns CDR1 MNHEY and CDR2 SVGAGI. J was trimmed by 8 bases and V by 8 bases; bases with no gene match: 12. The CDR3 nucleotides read TGTGCCAGCGGCCCACGCGGGAGTTGGGATGAGCAGTTCTTC. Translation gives CASGPRGSWDEQFF.

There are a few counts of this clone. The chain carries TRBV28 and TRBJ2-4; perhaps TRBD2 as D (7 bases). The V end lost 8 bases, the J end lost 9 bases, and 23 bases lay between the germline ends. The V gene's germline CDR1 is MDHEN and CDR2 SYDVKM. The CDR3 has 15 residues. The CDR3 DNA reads TGTGCCAGCGGTCGAGGGGGGGCGCAACCCCCCATTCAGTACTTC. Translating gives CASGRGGAQPPIQYF.

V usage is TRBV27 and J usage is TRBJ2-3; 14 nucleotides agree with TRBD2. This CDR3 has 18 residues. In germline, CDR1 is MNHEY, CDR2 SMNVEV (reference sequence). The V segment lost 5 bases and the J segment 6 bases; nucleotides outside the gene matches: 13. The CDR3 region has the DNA TGTGCCAGCAGTGCGGGACTAGCGGGAGAAGTGGGCGTGGATACGCAGTATTTT. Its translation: CASSAGLAGEVGVDTQYF.

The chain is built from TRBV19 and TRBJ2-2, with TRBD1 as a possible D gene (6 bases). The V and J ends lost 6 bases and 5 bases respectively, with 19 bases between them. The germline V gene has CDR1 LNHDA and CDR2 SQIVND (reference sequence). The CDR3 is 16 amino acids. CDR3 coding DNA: TGTGCCAGTAGCCCGACCAACAGGGTTAGAACCGGGGAGCTGTTTTTT. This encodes CASSPTNRVRTGELFF.

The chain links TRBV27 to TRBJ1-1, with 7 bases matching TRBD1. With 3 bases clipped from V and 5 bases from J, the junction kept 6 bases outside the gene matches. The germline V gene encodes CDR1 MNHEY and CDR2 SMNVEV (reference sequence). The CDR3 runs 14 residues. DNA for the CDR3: TGTGCCAGCAGTTTCAGGGGGGCTTGGACTGAAGCTTTCTTT. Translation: CASSFRGAWTEAFF.

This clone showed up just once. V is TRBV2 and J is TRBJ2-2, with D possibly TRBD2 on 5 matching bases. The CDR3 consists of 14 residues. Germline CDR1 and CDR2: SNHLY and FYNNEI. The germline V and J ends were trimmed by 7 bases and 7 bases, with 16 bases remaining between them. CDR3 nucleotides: TGTGCCAGCACATCCCTCAGCGGTATCGGGGAGCTGTTTTTT. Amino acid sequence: CASTSLSGIGELFF.

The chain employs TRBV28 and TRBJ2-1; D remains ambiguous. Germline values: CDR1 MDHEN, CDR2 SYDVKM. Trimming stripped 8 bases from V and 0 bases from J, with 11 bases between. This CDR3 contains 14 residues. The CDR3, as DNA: TGTGCCAGCGCCTGGGCCAGCTCCTACAATGAGCAGTTCTTC. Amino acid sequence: CASAWASSYNEQFF. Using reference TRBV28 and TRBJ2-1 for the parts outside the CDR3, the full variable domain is DVKVTQSSRYLVKRTGEKVFLECVQDMDHENMFWYRQDPGLGLRLIYFSYDVKMKEKGDIPEGYSVSREKKERFSLILESASTNQTSMYLCASAWASSYNEQFFGPGTRLTVL.

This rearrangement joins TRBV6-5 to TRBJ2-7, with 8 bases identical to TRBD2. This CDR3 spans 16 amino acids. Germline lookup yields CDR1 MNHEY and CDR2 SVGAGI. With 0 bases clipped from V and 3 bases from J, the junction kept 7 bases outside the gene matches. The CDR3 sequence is CASSYSEAGVIYEQYF. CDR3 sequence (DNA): TGTGCCAGCAGTTACTCTGAAGCGGGAGTTATCTACGAGCAGTACTTC.

CDR3 bases: TGCGCCAGCAAGGCGGGAGCGTCCTACAATGAGCAGTTCTTC. Its protein product is CASKAGASYNEQFF. The chain couples TRBV5-1 to TRBJ2-1, with 7 bases aligning to TRBD2. The CDR3 is 14 residues long. Germline V CDR1 and CDR2: SGHRS, YFSETQ. After removal of 6 bases from V and 1 base from J, the junction contained 4 bases not matched to a gene.

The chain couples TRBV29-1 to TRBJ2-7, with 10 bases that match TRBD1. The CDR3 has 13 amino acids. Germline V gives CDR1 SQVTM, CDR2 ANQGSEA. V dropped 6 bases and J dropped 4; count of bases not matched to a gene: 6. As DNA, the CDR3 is TGCAGCGTCTCCGGGACAGGGGCATACGAGCAGTACTTC. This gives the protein CSVSGTGAYEQYF.

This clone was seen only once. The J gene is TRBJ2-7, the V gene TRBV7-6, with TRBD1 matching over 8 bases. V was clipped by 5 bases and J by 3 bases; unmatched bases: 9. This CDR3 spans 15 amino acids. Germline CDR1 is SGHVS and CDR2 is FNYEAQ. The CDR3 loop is CASSGGTGSSYEQYF. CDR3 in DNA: TGTGCCAGCAGCGGAGGGACAGGATCAAGCTACGAGCAGTACTTC.

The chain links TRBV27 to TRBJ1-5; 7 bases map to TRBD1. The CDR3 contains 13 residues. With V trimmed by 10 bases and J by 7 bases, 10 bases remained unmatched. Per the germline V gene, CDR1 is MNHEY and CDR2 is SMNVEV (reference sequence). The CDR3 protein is CANAEGADQPQHF. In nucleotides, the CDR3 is TGTGCCAACGCGGAGGGGGCTGACCAGCCCCAGCATTTT.

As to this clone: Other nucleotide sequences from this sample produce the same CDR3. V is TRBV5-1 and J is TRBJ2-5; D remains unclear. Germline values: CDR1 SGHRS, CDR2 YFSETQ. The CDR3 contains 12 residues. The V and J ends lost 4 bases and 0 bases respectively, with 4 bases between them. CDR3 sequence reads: CASSLYQETQYF. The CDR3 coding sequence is TGCGCCAGCAGCCTGTACCAAGAGACCCAGTACTTC.

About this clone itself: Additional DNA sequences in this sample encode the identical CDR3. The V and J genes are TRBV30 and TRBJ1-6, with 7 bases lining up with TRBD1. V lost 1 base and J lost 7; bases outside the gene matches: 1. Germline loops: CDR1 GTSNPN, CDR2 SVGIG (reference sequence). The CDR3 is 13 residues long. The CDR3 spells CAWSEQGNSPLHF. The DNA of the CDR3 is TGTGCCTGGAGTGAACAGGGGAATTCACCCCTCCACTTT.

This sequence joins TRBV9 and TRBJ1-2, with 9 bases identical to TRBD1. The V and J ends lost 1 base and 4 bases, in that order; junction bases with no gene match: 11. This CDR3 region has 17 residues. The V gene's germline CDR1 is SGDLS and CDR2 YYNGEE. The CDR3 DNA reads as TGTGCCAGCAGCGTAAGTCTTAGGACAGGGGATCCCTATGGCTACACCTTC. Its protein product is CASSVSLRTGDPYGYTF.

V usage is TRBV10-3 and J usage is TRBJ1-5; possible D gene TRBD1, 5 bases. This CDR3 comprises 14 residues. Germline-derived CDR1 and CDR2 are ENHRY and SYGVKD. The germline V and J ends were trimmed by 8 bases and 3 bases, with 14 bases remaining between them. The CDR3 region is CAIGKDRTNQPQHF. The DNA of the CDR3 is TGTGCCATCGGGAAAGACAGAACCAATCAGCCCCAGCATTTT.

The CDR3 sequence: CASSYTRDRSNTEAFF. Written as DNA, the CDR3 is TGTGCCAGCAGTTACACCCGGGACAGATCGAACACTGAAGCTTTCTTT. The chain carries TRBV6-5 and TRBJ1-1; 7 bases map to TRBD1. The germline gives CDR1 MNHEY, CDR2 SVGAGI. J lost 1 base, V lost 2 bases, and 7 bases had no gene match. The CDR3 consists of 16 residues.

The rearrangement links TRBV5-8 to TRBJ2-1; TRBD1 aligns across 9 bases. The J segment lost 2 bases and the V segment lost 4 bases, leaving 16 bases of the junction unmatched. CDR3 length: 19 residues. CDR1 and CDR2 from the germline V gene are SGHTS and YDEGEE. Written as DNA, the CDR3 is TGTGCCAGCAGCGGACAATGGACCGGGACAGGGAGTACCTACAATGAGCAGTTCTTC. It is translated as CASSGQWTGTGSTYNEQFF.

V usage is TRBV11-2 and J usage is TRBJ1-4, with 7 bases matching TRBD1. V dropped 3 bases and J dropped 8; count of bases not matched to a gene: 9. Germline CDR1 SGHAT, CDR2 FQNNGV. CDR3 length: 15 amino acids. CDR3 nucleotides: TGTGCCAGCAGCTTGTTCACAGGGGATAACGAAAAACTGTTTTTT. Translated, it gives CASSLFTGDNEKLFF. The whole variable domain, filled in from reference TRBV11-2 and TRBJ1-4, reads EAGVAQSPRYKIIEKRQSVAFWCNPISGHATLYWYQQILGQGPKLLIQFQNNGVVDDSQLPKDRFSAERLKGVDSTLKIQPAKLEDSAVYLCASSLFTGDNEKLFFGSGTQLSVL.

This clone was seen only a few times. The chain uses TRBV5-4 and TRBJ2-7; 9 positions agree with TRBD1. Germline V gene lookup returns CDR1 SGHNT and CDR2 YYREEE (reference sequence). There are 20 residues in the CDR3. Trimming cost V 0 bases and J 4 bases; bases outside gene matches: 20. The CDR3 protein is CASSLGGRGTGTGSPYEQYF. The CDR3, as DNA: TGTGCCAGCAGCTTGGGGGGAAGGGGAACCGGGACAGGGAGCCCTTACGAGCAGTACTTC.